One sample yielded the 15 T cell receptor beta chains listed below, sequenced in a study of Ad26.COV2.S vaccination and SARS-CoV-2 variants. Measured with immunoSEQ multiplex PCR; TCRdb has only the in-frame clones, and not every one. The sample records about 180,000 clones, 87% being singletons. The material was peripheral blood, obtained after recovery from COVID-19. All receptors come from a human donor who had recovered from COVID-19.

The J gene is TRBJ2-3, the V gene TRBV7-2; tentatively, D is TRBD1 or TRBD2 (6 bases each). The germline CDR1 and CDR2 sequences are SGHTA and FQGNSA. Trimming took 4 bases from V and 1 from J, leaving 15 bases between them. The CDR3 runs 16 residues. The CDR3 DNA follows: TGTGCCAGCAGCTCCACCCGGGGGCCGCGCACAGATACGCAGTATTTT. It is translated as CASSSTRGPRTDTQYF.

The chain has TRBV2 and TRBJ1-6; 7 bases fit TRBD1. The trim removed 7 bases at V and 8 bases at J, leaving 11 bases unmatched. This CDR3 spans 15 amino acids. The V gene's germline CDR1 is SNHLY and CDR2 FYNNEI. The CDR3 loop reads CASTVQGWADSPLHF. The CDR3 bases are TGTGCCAGCACCGTACAGGGGTGGGCTGATTCACCCCTCCACTTT.

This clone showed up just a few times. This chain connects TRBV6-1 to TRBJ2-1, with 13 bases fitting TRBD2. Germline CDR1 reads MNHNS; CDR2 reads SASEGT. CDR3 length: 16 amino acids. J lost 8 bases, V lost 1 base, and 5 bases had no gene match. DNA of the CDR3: TGTGCCAGCAGTGAAGGGACTAGCGGGAGTGTATATGAGCAGTTCTTC. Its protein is CASSEGTSGSVYEQFF.

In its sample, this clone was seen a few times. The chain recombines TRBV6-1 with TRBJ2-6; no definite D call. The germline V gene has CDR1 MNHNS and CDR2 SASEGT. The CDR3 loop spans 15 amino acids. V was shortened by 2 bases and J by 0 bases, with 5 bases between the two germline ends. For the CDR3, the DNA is TGTGCCAGCAGTGAATCCGTCTCTGGGGCCAACGTCCTGACTTTC. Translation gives CASSESVSGANVLTF.

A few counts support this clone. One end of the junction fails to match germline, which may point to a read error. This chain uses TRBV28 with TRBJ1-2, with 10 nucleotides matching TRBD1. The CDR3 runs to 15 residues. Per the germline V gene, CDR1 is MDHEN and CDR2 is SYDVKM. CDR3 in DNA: TGTGCCAGCAGCGGGACAGGGGATCGACGCCAAGAGAGTCCCTTC. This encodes CASSGTGDRRQESPF.

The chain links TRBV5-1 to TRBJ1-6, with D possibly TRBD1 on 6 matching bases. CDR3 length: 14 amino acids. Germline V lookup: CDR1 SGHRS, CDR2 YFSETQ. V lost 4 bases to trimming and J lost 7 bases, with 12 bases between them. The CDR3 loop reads CASSHEGTNSPLHF. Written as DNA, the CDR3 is TGCGCCAGCAGCCACGAGGGGACAAATTCACCCCTCCACTTT.

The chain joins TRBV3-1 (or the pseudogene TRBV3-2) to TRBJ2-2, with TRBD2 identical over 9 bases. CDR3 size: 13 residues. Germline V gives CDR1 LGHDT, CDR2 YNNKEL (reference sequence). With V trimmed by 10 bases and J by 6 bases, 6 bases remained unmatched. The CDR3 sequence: CATRRGGAGELFF. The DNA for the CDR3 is TGTGCCACCCGGCGGGGGGGGGCCGGGGAGCTGTTTTTT.

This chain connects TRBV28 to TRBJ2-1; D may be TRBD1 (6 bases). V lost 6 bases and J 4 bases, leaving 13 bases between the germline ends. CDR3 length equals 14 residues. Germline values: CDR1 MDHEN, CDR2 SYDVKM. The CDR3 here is CASSPGQSYNEQFF. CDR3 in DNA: TGTGCCAGCAGCCCCGGACAGTCTTACAATGAGCAGTTCTTC.

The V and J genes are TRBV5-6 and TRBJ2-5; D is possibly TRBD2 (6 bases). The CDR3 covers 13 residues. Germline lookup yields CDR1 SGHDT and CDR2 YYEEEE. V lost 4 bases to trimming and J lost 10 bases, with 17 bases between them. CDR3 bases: TGTGCCAGCAGCCCCGGGACTTCTCCGGACCAGTACTTC. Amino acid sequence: CASSPGTSPDQYF.

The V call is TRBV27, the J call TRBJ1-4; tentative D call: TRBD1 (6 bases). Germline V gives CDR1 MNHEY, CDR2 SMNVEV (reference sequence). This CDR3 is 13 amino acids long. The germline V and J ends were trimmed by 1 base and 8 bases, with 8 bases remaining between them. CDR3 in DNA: TGTGCCAGCAGTTTATTGGGACAAGAAAAACTGTTTTTT. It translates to CASSLLGQEKLFF. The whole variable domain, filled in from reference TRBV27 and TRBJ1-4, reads EAQVTQNPRYLITVTGKKLTVTCSQNMNHEYMSWYRQDPGLGLRQIYYSMNVEVTDKGDVPEGYKVSRKEKRNFPLILESPSPNQTSLYFCASSLLGQEKLFFGSGTQLSVL.

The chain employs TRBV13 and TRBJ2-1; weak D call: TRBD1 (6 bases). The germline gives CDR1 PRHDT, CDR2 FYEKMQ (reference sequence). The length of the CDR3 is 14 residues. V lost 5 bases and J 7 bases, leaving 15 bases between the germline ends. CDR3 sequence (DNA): TGTGCCAGCAGCACAGGGTATAGGGGAAATGAGCAGTTCTTC. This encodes CASSTGYRGNEQFF.

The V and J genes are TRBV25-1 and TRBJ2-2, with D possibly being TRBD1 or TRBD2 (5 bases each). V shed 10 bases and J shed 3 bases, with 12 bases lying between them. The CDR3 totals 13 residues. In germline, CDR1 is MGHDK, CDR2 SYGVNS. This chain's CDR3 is CAIKGTYTGELFF. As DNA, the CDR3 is TGTGCCATAAAGGGGACCTACACCGGGGAGCTGTTTTTT.

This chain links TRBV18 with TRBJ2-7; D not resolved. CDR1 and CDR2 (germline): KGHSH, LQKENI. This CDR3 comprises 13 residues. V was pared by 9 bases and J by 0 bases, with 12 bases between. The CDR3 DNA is TGTGCCAGTTCTGCAGGTAACTCCTACGAGCAGTACTTC. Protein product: CASSAGNSYEQYF. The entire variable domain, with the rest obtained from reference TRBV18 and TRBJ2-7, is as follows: NAGVMQNPRHLVRRRGQEARLRCSPMKGHSHVYWYRQLPEEGLKFMVYLQKENIIDESGMPKERFSAEFPKEGPSILRIQQVVRGDSAAYFCASSAGNSYEQYFGPGTRLTVT.

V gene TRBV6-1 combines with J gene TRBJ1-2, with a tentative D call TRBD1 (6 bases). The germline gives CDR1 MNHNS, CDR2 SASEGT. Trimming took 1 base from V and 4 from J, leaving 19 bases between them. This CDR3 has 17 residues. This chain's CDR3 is CASSEGGGPPTVYGYTF. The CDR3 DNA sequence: TGTGCCAGCAGTGAAGGAGGGGGACCTCCTACAGTCTATGGCTACACCTTC.

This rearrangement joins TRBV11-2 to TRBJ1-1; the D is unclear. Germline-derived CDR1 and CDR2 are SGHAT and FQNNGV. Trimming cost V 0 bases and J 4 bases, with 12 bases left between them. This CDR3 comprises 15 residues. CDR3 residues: CASSLDLPSTTEAFF. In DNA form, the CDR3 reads TGTGCCAGCAGCTTAGATCTCCCTTCCACCACTGAAGCTTTCTTT.